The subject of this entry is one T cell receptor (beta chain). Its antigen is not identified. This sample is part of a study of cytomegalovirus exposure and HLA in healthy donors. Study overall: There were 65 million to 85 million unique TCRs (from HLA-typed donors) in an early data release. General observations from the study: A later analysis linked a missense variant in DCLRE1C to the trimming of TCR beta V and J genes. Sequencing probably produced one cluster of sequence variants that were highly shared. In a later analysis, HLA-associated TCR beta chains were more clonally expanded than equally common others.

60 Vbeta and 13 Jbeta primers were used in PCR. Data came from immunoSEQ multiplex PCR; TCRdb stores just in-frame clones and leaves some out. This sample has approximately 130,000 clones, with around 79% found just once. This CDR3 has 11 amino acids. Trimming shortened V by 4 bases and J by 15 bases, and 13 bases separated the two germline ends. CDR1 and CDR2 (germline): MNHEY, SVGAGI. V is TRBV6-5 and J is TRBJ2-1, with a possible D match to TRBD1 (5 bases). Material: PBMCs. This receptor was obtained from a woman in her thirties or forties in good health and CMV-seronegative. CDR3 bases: TGTGCCAGCAGTTTAGGGGCGGAGTTGTTCTTC. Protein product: CASSLGAELFF.